This T cell receptor beta chain originates from a study of blood T cell repertoires in COVID-19. Study-wide background: PBMCs, B-cell-depleted T cells, or T cells provided the cDNA or gDNA that made up the material.

Trimming cost V 6 bases and J 3 bases; bases outside gene matches: 5. CDR3 size: 14 residues. The germline CDR1 and CDR2 sequences are LNHDA and SQIVND (reference sequence). This clone was counted only a few times. Recruited during active infection, patients (from Seattle) were subsequently followed longitudinally. Data came from immunoSEQ multiplex PCR; TCRdb stores just in-frame clones and leaves some out. The sample has tens of thousands of clones, over 75% seen once. The TCR comes from a man of 80 years or more with COVID-19, enrolled during active disease. This chain uses TRBV19 with TRBJ2-3; 8 bases map to TRBD2. The sequencing input was peripheral blood. The CDR3 region is CASRSSGRTDTQYF. DNA of the CDR3: TGTGCCAGTAGGTCCAGCGGGAGAACAGATACGCAGTATTTT.